One and the same sample provided the 2 T cell receptor beta chains below, sequenced in a study of T-cell reconstitution after alpha-beta-depleted transplantation in children. Researchers prepared the TCRbeta library using unique molecular identifiers, the study reports. TCRdb independently ran MiXCR on the PCR reads; one entry per CDR3 protein. The sample comprises approximately 350,000 distinct CDR3 sequences, about an eighth of which are singletons, and around 4% rests with the top ten. The sample in question was PBMCs, obtained from the stem cell graft. These receptors originate from a human donor who donated a stem cell graft to a child with Fanconi anemia.

The rearrangement links TRBV5-1 to TRBJ1-2; the D is unclear. Per germline, CDR1 SGHRS and CDR2 YFSETQ. Trimming shortened V by 4 bases and J by 6 bases, and 13 bases separated the two germline ends. The CDR3 is 13 amino acids. In nucleotides, the CDR3 is TGCGCCAGCAGCGGCCGGGAAGGTCATGGCTACACCTTC. Translation: CASSGREGHGYTF. Full variable domain (outside the CDR3, taken from reference TRBV5-1 and TRBJ1-2): KAGVTQTPRYLIKTRGQQVTLSCSPISGHRSVSWYQQTPGQGLQFLFEYFSETQRNKGNFPGRFSGRQFSNSRSEMNVSTLELGDSALYLCASSGREGHGYTFGSGTRLTVV.

This clonotype was seen a handful of times. This rearrangement joins TRBV11-2 to TRBJ2-1, with D perhaps TRBD2 (6 bases). With 5 bases removed from V and 3 bases from J, the gap between germline ends came to 14 bases. This CDR3 is 15 amino acids long. Germline V lookup: CDR1 SGHAT, CDR2 FQNNGV. The CDR3 nucleotides read TGTGCCAGCAGCCGGAGGGTGTCGGACTACAATGAGCAGTTCTTC. As protein: CASSRRVSDYNEQFF.